The rows below give T cell receptor beta chains drawn from one sample of a study of OX40 agonist ivuxolimab in advanced cancers. Produced via immunoSEQ multiplex PCR; TCRdb's table is partial and in-frame only. The data contain 67,000 or so clones, approximately 89% of them singletons. Sequenced material: CD4+ or CD8+ T cells sorted from blood, taken in a trial of the OX40 agonist ivuxolimab. These receptors all come from an adult with an advanced solid tumor such as melanoma, head and neck, liver or kidney cancer. The CDR3 runs from the conserved cysteine through the conserved F or W. A D gene is named only where the DNA matches it firmly. Where a row states a size, it is once, few, many or the class of an expanded clone; other rows omit it.

TRBJ1-1 - TRBV15 - TGTGCCACCAGCAGGAGTGGGGGAAGGGGACCTGAAGCTTTCTTT CATSRSGGRGPEAFF
TRBJ1-2 TRBD1 TRBV2 - TGTGCCAGCAGCGTGACAGGGGGCAGGGGCTACACCTTC CASSVTGGRGYTF
TRBJ2-5 - TRBV7-2 - TGTGCCAGCAGCTCGCCGCGGGAGACCCAGTACTTC CASSSPRETQYF
TRBJ2-7 TRBD1 TRBV5-1 - TGCGCCAGCAGCCCGGGACAGGGGGCCTACGAGCAGTACTTC CASSPGQGAYEQYF
TRBJ2-1 TRBD2 TRBV5-4 - TGTGCCAGCAGCTCGACACCTAGCGGGGGGAATGAGCAGTTCTTC CASSSTPSGGNEQFF
TRBJ1-6 - TRBV6-1 - TGTGCCAGCAGTGAACTAGGGCTGAGCTCCTATAATTCACCCCTCCACTTT CASSELGLSSYNSPLHF
TRBJ2-3 - TRBV20-1 - TGCAGTGCTAGTCCAGACAGTCCGCAGTATTTT CSASPDSPQYF
TRBJ2-3 - TRBV5-4 - TGTGCCAGCAGCTTGGCAGGGGACAATGCGCAGTATTTT CASSLAGDNAQYF
TRBJ1-1 - TRBV6-7 - TGTGCCAACCTACGTGCTGGGGTGAACACTGAAGCTTTCTTT CANLRAGVNTEAFF
TRBJ1-4 - TRBV5-1 - TGCGCCAGCAGCTTGGGGCAGGGCGGCGAAAAACTGTTTTTT CASSLGQGGEKLFF
TRBJ1-4 - TRBV7-9 - TGTGCCAGCAGCTTAACAGGACCCGGACGGGAAAAACTGTTTTTT CASSLTGPGREKLFF
TRBJ2-7 TRBD1 TRBV2 - TGTGCCAGCAGTGAAGGGGGACAGGGTCGAGTCGAGCAGTACTTC CASSEGGQGRVEQYF
TRBJ2-2 - TRBV11-3 - TGTGCCAGCAGCCCAGGAGTTTCATGGGGCGGGGAGCTGTTTTTT CASSPGVSWGGELFF
TRBJ1-1 - TRBV5-6 - TGTGCCAGCAGCTTGGTAGACAGGAACACTGAAGCTTTCTTT CASSLVDRNTEAFF
TRBJ1-2 TRBD1 TRBV5-1 few TGCGCCAGCAGCAAGGACAGGGGAGGTTATGGCTACACCTTC CASSKDRGGYGYTF
TRBJ2-7 - TRBV7-2 - TGTGCCAGCAGCCCCTCAGCAGGGGCGCGCTACGAGCAGTACTTC CASSPSAGARYEQYF
TRBJ1-5 - TRBV10-3 - TGTGCCACGGGGGGGGGTAGCAATCAGCCCCAGCATTTT CATGGGSNQPQHF
TRBJ1-6 - TRBV5-1 - TGCGCCAGCAGCTTGGCCCCCGCAGGAACCTCTTCACCCCTCCACTTT CASSLAPAGTSSPLHF
TRBJ1-1 - TRBV5-1 - TGCGCCAGCAGCTTGGCGGGGGATGAAGCTTTCTTT CASSLAGDEAFF
TRBJ2-4 TRBD2 TRBV19 - TGTGCCAGTAGTATCGGGGGGATGGCCAAAAACATTCAGTACTTC CASSIGGMAKNIQYF
TRBJ2-5 - TRBV6-1 once TGTGCCAGCAGTGAAACGGGGGACGCAAGGAGTCCCCAGTACTTC CASSETGDARSPQYF
TRBJ1-1 TRBD1 TRBV4-1 - TGCGCCAGCAGCCAAGGAGGGACAGGGAAAACTGAAGCTTTCTTT CASSQGGTGKTEAFF
TRBJ1-1 - TRBV7-7 few TGTGCCAGCAGCTCGGACAAGAACACTGAAGCTTTCTTT CASSSDKNTEAFF
TRBJ2-2 - TRBV7-9 - TGTGCCAGCAGCTCTCCGAGGGGAAGCGGGGAGCTGTTTTTT CASSSPRGSGELFF
TRBJ1-4 - TRBV21-1 - TGTGCCAGCAGAGGACAGGGAGAGGTTAATGAAAAACTGTTTTTT CASRGQGEVNEKLFF
TRBJ2-3 - TRBV7-9 - TGTGCCAGCAGCCCCTTCCGGGGCCAAAGCACAGATACGCAGTATTTT CASSPFRGQSTDTQYF
TRBJ1-1 TRBD1 TRBV7-8 few TGTGCCAGCAGCTTGGGGACAGGGCCGTATGAAGCTTTCTTT CASSLGTGPYEAFF
TRBJ2-1 TRBD2 TRBV19 - TGTGCCAGTAACCCTTCTAGCGGGGGGGGCAATGAGCAGTTCTTC CASNPSSGGGNEQFF
TRBJ2-3 - TRBV4-1 once TGCGCCAGCAGCCAGCAGAGCGGATACACAGATACGCAGTATTTT CASSQQSGYTDTQYF
TRBJ2-1 - TRBV25-1 - TGTGCCAGCAGTGAGGGGAGGGGGGGCTACAATGAGCAGTTCTTC CASSEGRGGYNEQFF
TRBJ2-1 TRBD2 TRBV5-1 - TGCGCCAGCACCCTTGGGACTAGCGGGGGTGAGCAGTTCTTC CASTLGTSGGEQFF
TRBJ1-2 TRBD1 TRBV5-4 - TGTGCCAGCAGCACCGCACGACAGGGAAGGGGGAATGGCTACACCTTC CASSTARQGRGNGYTF
TRBJ2-5 TRBD1 TRBV4-1 - TGCGCCAGCAGCCGAGGAACAGGGGGAGGAGGGGAGACCCAGTACTTC CASSRGTGGGGETQYF